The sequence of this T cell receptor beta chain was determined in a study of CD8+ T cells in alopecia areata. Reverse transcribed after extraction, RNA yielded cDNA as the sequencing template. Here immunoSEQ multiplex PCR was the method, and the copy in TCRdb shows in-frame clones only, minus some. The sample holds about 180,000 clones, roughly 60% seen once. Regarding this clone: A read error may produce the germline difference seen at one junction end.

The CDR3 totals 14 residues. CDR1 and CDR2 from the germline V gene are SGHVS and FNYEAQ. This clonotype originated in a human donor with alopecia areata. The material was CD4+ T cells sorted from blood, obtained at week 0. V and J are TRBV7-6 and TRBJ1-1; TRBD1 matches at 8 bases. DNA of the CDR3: TGTGCCAGCAGCACCCGGACAGGGAACACTCAAGCTTTCTTT. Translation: CASSTRTGNTQAFF.